These 9 T cell receptor beta chains were all obtained from the same sample, sequenced in a study of sequential checkpoint blockade in melanoma. Sample treatment: randomized to nivolumab then ipilimumab (arm A) or the reverse (arm B). The table came from immunoSEQ multiplex PCR; TCRdb's copy has only in-frame clones and leaves some out. The sample gives about 15,000 clones, over 60% of which show up once; approximately 31% is in the top ten. The sample here was CD8+ T cells sorted from blood (inferred from file names), taken from a patient given nivolumab and ipilimumab in sequence. These receptors all stem from a human donor with melanoma.

This chain joins TRBV19 and TRBJ2-7, with D possibly matching TRBD2 (6 bases). CDR1 is LNHDA, CDR2 SQIVND, per germline (reference sequence). CDR3 size: 13 residues. The V end was cut by 3 bases, the J end by 6 bases, with 12 bases between. CDR3 region: CASSITGALEQYF. As DNA, the CDR3 is TGTGCCAGTAGTATTACGGGAGCTCTCGAGCAGTACTTC.

The chain joins TRBV4-3 to TRBJ2-3; 11 bases match TRBD2. The CDR3 consists of 17 residues. The ends lost 1 base at V and 4 bases at J; junction bases unmatched: 7. Germline CDR1 and CDR2: LGHNA and YSLEER. CDR3 protein: CASSQGTSGSLADTQYF. DNA for the CDR3: TGCGCCAGCAGCCAAGGAACTAGCGGGAGTCTGGCAGATACGCAGTATTTT.

With respect to this clone: It differs at one base from a far larger clone, so likely a read error. The chain combines TRBV6-1 with TRBJ2-7; possibly TRBD2 for D (5 bases). The germline V gene encodes CDR1 MNHNS and CDR2 SASEGT. CDR3 length equals 13 residues. The CDR3 coding sequence is TGTGCCAGCAGTGAGTTTAGCGAGAACGACCAGTACTTC. This gives the protein CASSEFSENDQYF.

V gene TRBV10-1 combines with J gene TRBJ2-2, with TRBD2 identical over 10 bases. CDR1 is WNHNN and CDR2 is SYGVQD in the germline V gene (reference sequence). V trimming: 4 bases; J trimming: 2 bases; junction bases outside the gene matches: 1. The CDR3 covers 15 residues. DNA for the CDR3: TGCGCCAGCAGTGGGACTAGCGGAAACACCGGGGAGCTGTTTTTT. As protein: CASSGTSGNTGELFF.

The gene calls are TRBV5-6 and TRBJ1-2; D is perhaps TRBD1 (5 bases). Germline V CDR1 and CDR2: SGHDT, YYEEEE. The CDR3 runs to 16 residues. Trimming took 4 bases from V and 0 from J, leaving 16 bases between them. CDR3 protein: CASSSVSGTPNYGYTF. In DNA, the CDR3 is TGTGCCAGCAGCAGTGTGTCGGGGACTCCTAACTATGGCTACACCTTC.

The CDR3 loop reads CSVEDGTGGSYEQYF. CDR3 sequence (DNA): TGCAGCGTTGAAGATGGGACAGGGGGATCCTACGAGCAGTACTTC. J is TRBJ2-7 and V is TRBV29-1, with TRBD1 matching over 11 bases. Per the germline V gene, CDR1 is SQVTM and CDR2 is ANQGSEA. With V trimmed by 0 bases and J by 1 base, 2 bases remained unmatched. The CDR3 is 15 residues long.

The rearrangement joins TRBV4-2 to TRBJ1-1; D is unclear. This CDR3 is 15 amino acids long. V was cut by 3 bases and J by 1 base, with 12 bases left in between. Germline lookup yields CDR1 LGHNA and CDR2 YNFKEQ. In nucleotides, the CDR3 is TGTGCCAGCAGCCAGTTCCAGTCCCCGAACACTGAAGCTTTCTTT. Translated, it gives CASSQFQSPNTEAFF.

The chain couples TRBV5-5 to TRBJ2-7, with 10 bases identical to TRBD2. Germline CDR1 reads SGHKS; CDR2 reads YYEKEE (reference sequence). The J segment lost 4 bases and the V segment lost 0 bases, leaving 7 bases of the junction unmatched. CDR3 size: 16 residues. Written as DNA, the CDR3 is TGTGCCAGCAGCTTGGGCCTAGCGGGAGTGGGATACGAGCAGTACTTC. Residues: CASSLGLAGVGYEQYF.

Only a few counts were recorded for this clone. V is TRBV10-3 and J is TRBJ1-3; possible D gene TRBD1, 5 bases. V lost 8 bases to trimming and J lost 2 bases, with 16 bases between them. In germline, CDR1 is ENHRY, CDR2 SYGVKD. The CDR3 contains 15 residues. The CDR3 loop is CAILSGEETGNTIYF. The CDR3 DNA is TGTGCCATCCTTTCGGGGGAAGAAACTGGAAACACCATATATTTT.